These 17 T cell receptor beta chains originate from one sample sequenced in a study of Graves' ophthalmopathy and Graves' hyperthyroidism (dated by TCRdb to about 2018). Sequencing relied on an Illumina HiSeq 2000. For repertoire sequencing, TCR beta CDR3 regions were amplified from RNA transcripts. HTBI primers and the Qiagen OneStep RT-PCR kit were used in a first-round RT-PCR, which was followed by a second-round multiplex PCR, size selection and purification. TCRdb reran the public reads through fastp at Q25 and MiXCR, keeping productive beta chains. All rows with the same CDR3 protein become a single entry with the most common DNA and genes. The sample yields fewer than 350,000 distinct CDR3 sequences; roughly 15% were counted once. Of the sample, 9% to 15% is held by the ten largest clones. What was sequenced was peripheral blood. These receptor sequences come from an adult man with Graves' ophthalmopathy.

This clonotype was detected many times. This chain connects TRBV5-1 to TRBJ2-7, with TRBD1 as a possible D gene (6 bases). Between the trimmed V and J ends, which lost 0 bases and 6 bases, there was a span of 19 bases. Per the germline V gene, CDR1 is SGHRS and CDR2 is YFSETQ. The CDR3 runs 16 residues. The CDR3 DNA follows: TGCGCCAGCAGCTTGGGCCCTACAGGGATATCGAGCGAGCAGTACTTC. Protein sequence: CASSLGPTGISSEQYF. Full variable domain (outside the CDR3, taken from reference TRBV5-1 and TRBJ2-7): KAGVTQTPRYLIKTRGQQVTLSCSPISGHRSVSWYQQTPGQGLQFLFEYFSETQRNKGNFPGRFSGRQFSNSRSEMNVSTLELGDSALYLCASSLGPTGISSEQYFGPGTRLTVT.

V and J are TRBV6-2 or TRBV6-3 and TRBJ1-6; D is uncertain. The germline V gene has CDR1 MNHEY and CDR2 SVGEGT. The CDR3 is 13 residues long. Trimming removed 4 bases at V and 9 bases at J, with 10 bases between. The chain's CDR3 is CASSSSTGSPLHF. CDR3 nucleotide sequence: TGTGCCAGCAGTTCCTCGACGGGTTCACCCCTCCACTTT.

A single count supports this clonotype. A read error may produce the germline difference seen at one junction end. V gene TRBV9 combines with J gene TRBJ2-2; D may be TRBD2 (5 bases). Germline loops: CDR1 SGDLS, CDR2 YYNGEE. There are 16 residues in the CDR3. For the CDR3, the DNA is TGTGCCAGCAGCGCCCGCGGTGACGGAATGACCGGGGAGCCGTTTTTT. It yields the protein CASSARGDGMTGEPFF.

V and J are TRBV12-3 or TRBV12-4 and TRBJ2-7; D is perhaps TRBD1 (5 bases). The CDR3 extends over 12 amino acids. Deletions cut 5 bases from V and 6 bases from J, with 11 bases between. Written as DNA, the CDR3 is TGTGCCAGCAGTATAGGACATACCGAGCAGTACTTC. The encoded protein is CASSIGHTEQYF.

This clonotype was observed at least ten times. The chain carries TRBV5-1 and TRBJ2-5; perhaps TRBD2 as D (6 bases). The V and J ends lost 4 bases and 4 bases respectively, with 14 bases between them. The CDR3 covers 14 residues. Germline CDR1 and CDR2: SGHRS and YFSETQ. CDR3 sequence (DNA): TGCGCCAGCAGCATAACGGGAGTTCGAGAGACCCAGTACTTC. It is translated as CASSITGVRETQYF.

This clonotype was observed at least ten times. The CDR3 DNA reads TGTGCCAGTAGTCCGCGGACACCATCCAGGAGCTCCTACGAGCAGTACTTC. Protein sequence: CASSPRTPSRSSYEQYF. The gene calls are TRBV19 and TRBJ2-7; D may be TRBD1 (5 bases). V lost 5 bases to trimming and J lost 0 bases, with 20 bases between them. Looked up from germline, CDR1 is LNHDA and CDR2 is SQIVND (reference sequence). This CDR3 has 17 amino acids. The full variable domain, rest sourced from reference TRBV19 and TRBJ2-7, is DGGITQSPKYLFRKEGQNVTLSCEQNLNHDAMYWYRQDPGQGLRLIYYSQIVNDFQKGDIAEGYSVSREKKESFPLTVTSAQKNPTAFYLCASSPRTPSRSSYEQYFGPGTRLTVT.

The CDR3 nucleotides read TGCAGTGCTAGAGGGGCGACACAGTACGAGCAGTACTTC. Encoded protein: CSARGATQYEQYF. The chain employs TRBV20-1 and TRBJ2-7, with D hard to call. V was trimmed by 1 base and J by 4 bases, leaving 11 bases between them. Germline V gives CDR1 DFQATT, CDR2 SNEGSKA (reference sequence). The length of the CDR3 is 13 residues.

This chain uses TRBV20-1 with TRBJ2-7; TRBD1 aligns across 7 bases. Germline V gene data show CDR1 as DFQATT and CDR2 as SNEGSKA (reference sequence). The CDR3 totals 14 residues. J gave up 4 bases and V 0 bases, and 6 bases lay outside the gene matches. The CDR3 loop reads CSARDIDREYEQYF. CDR3 bases: TGCAGTGCTAGAGATATCGACAGGGAATACGAGCAGTACTTC.

The V gene is TRBV6-5, the J gene TRBJ1-6, with no clear D. V was cut by 2 bases and J by 6 bases, with 14 bases left in between. Germline CDR1 reads MNHEY; CDR2 reads SVGAGI. The CDR3 has 16 residues. Here the CDR3 reads CASSYRARAGNSPLHF. CDR3 DNA sequence: TGTGCCAGCAGTTACCGAGCCCGGGCCGGTAATTCACCCCTCCACTTT.

This clonotype has at least ten counts. This chain joins TRBV12-3 or TRBV12-4 and TRBJ1-1; D gene ambiguous. The germline V and J ends were trimmed by 2 bases and 4 bases, with 11 bases remaining between them. CDR3 length: 14 amino acids. CDR3 DNA sequence: TGTGCCAGCAGTTTAAAGGGAACTGGCACTGAAGCTTTCTTT. It codes for CASSLKGTGTEAFF.

There are many counts of this clonotype. The V call is TRBV30, the J call TRBJ1-5; maybe TRBD1 (5 bases). The CDR3 contains 14 residues. Trimming took off 2 bases at V and 3 bases at J, with 11 bases between the two ends. CDR1 and CDR2 (germline): GTSNPN, SVGIG (reference sequence). The CDR3 reads CAWSPGGYNQPQHF. The CDR3 DNA reads as TGTGCCTGGAGTCCGGGGGGTTACAATCAGCCCCAGCATTTT.

This clonotype was recorded many times. This chain uses TRBV6-2 or TRBV6-3 with TRBJ2-7; maybe TRBD2 (5 bases). V gave up 0 bases and J gave up 4 bases, with 13 bases separating them. Germline loops: CDR1 MNHEY, CDR2 SVGEGT. This CDR3 is 15 amino acids long. CDR3 protein: CASSYSREGLYEQYF. CDR3 bases: TGTGCCAGCAGTTACTCGCGAGAGGGCCTATACGAGCAGTACTTC.

The table lists this clonotype with many counts. The chain uses TRBV20-1 and TRBJ2-7; 9 positions agree with TRBD1. Germline lookup yields CDR1 DFQATT and CDR2 SNEGSKA (reference sequence). Trimming removed 6 bases from V and 3 bases from J; junction bases left unmatched: 15. This CDR3 comprises 16 residues. The CDR3 DNA is TGCAGTGCAAGGTTCACAGGGGGCGCACGAATCTACGAGCAGTACTTC. Its protein is CSARFTGGARIYEQYF.

This clonotype showed up many times. The DNA of the CDR3 is TGTGCCAGCAGGCGGGACTTCCCAGACTATGGCTACACCTTC. Protein: CASRRDFPDYGYTF. The rearrangement joins TRBV12-3 or TRBV12-4 to TRBJ1-2; D is possibly TRBD1 (5 bases). The CDR3 length is 14 residues. The V gene lost 6 bases and the J gene lost 3 bases, with 14 bases spanning the gap.

This clonotype was detected ten times or more. The chain uses TRBV18 and TRBJ1-1; TRBD1 might be the D (5 bases). Germline V gives CDR1 KGHSH, CDR2 LQKENI. The CDR3 covers 15 residues. Trimming cost V 3 bases and J 1 base, with 12 bases left between them. The CDR3 DNA reads TGTGCCAGCTCACCCTCAGGGCAGGGGAACACTGAAGCTTTCTTT. Protein product: CASSPSGQGNTEAFF.

This chain connects TRBV11-2 to TRBJ1-2; 7 nucleotides match TRBD1. Looked up from germline, CDR1 is SGHAT and CDR2 is FQNNGV. V lost 4 bases to trimming and J lost 7 bases; unmatched junction nucleotides: 15. CDR3 length: 16 amino acids. The CDR3 spells CASSYPGRDRSSGYTF. CDR3 in DNA: TGTGCCAGCAGCTACCCCGGCCGGGACAGAAGTAGTGGCTACACCTTC.

The chain uses TRBV29-1 and TRBJ1-2; D call uncertain. In germline, CDR1 is SQVTM, CDR2 ANQGSEA. CDR3 length: 12 amino acids. V was shortened by 7 bases and J by 6 bases, with 15 bases between the two germline ends. The CDR3 DNA sequence: TGCAGCGCCCTGACACAGATACATGGCTACACCTTC. It encodes CSALTQIHGYTF.